The rows below give T cell receptor beta chains drawn from one sample of a study of T-cell reconstitution after alpha-beta-depleted transplantation in children. Via MiXCR, TCRdb re-called the PCR reads, giving one row per CDR3 protein. The sample carries 130,000 to 150,000 distinct CDR3 sequences, about 9% recorded once. The sample in question was PBMCs, mostly from graft donor cells, obtained 180 days after TCRalphabeta/CD19-depleted stem cell transplant. These receptors were collected from a female patient aged 2-9 years who had a stem cell transplant for congenital amegakaryocytic thrombocytopenia, so the T cells may come from the graft donor. Both conserved end residues are part of each CDR3. The order of the fields is J gene, D gene, clone size, V gene, CDR3 protein, CDR3 DNA. A D gene is named only where the DNA matches it firmly. Some rows mark clone size as missing; the rest say once, few, many or name a class of expanded clone.

J gene: TRBJ2-2; D gene: .; clone size: many; V gene: TRBV9; CDR3 protein: CASSVGYGTGELFF; CDR3 DNA: TGTGCCAGCAGCGTAGGTTACGGAACCGGGGAGCTGTTTTTT
J gene: TRBJ2-1; D gene: .; clone size: .; V gene: TRBV20-1; CDR3 protein: CSASPLRDHLFNEQFF; CDR3 DNA: TGCAGTGCTAGCCCCCTTAGGGACCACCTCTTTAATGAGCAGTTCTTC
J gene: TRBJ1-2; D gene: TRBD1; clone size: many; V gene: TRBV10-2; CDR3 protein: CASRRGQGLGGYTF; CDR3 DNA: TGCGCCAGCAGGAGAGGACAGGGGTTAGGTGGCTACACCTTC
J gene: TRBJ2-7; D gene: TRBD2; clone size: .; V gene: TRBV4-3; CDR3 protein: CASSQDLVSGLAHEQYF; CDR3 DNA: TGCGCCAGCAGCCAAGATCTTGTTTCTGGACTAGCCCACGAGCAGTACTTC
J gene: TRBJ1-5; D gene: .; clone size: .; V gene: TRBV30; CDR3 protein: CAWSEGSNQPQHF; CDR3 DNA: TGTGCCTGGAGTGAGGGCTCCAATCAGCCCCAGCATTTT
J gene: TRBJ1-1; D gene: TRBD1; clone size: many; V gene: TRBV11-1; CDR3 protein: CASSAGTTYRGHLAEAFF; CDR3 DNA: TGTGCCAGCAGCGCCGGTACGACCTACAGGGGGCATTTAGCTGAAGCTTTCTTT
J gene: TRBJ2-3; D gene: TRBD2; clone size: many; V gene: TRBV7-2; CDR3 protein: CASSFMGGRGTDTQYF; CDR3 DNA: TGTGCCAGCAGCTTCATGGGGGGGAGAGGGACAGATACGCAGTATTTT
J gene: TRBJ2-1; D gene: TRBD2; clone size: many; V gene: TRBV10-3; CDR3 protein: CAISGAGGKNEQFF; CDR3 DNA: TGTGCCATCAGCGGAGCGGGGGGAAAGAATGAGCAGTTCTTC
J gene: TRBJ2-1; D gene: TRBD1; clone size: few; V gene: TRBV28; CDR3 protein: CASSYSFEGARDNEQFF; CDR3 DNA: TGTGCCAGCAGTTATTCGTTCGAGGGGGCGCGGGACAATGAGCAGTTCTTC
J gene: TRBJ2-1; D gene: TRBD2; clone size: many; V gene: TRBV5-4; CDR3 protein: CASSLGAGGPWNEQFF; CDR3 DNA: TGTGCCAGCAGCTTGGGCGCGGGAGGGCCGTGGAATGAGCAGTTCTTC
J gene: TRBJ2-1; D gene: .; clone size: few; V gene: TRBV28; CDR3 protein: CASSLYGLEGPRGNEQFF; CDR3 DNA: TGTGCCAGCAGTTTGTACGGCCTGGAAGGGCCGCGCGGCAATGAGCAGTTCTTC
J gene: TRBJ2-7; D gene: TRBD1; clone size: .; V gene: TRBV28; CDR3 protein: CASSSHMTGLYEQYF; CDR3 DNA: TGTGCCAGCAGTTCCCATATGACAGGGCTCTACGAGCAGTACTTC
J gene: TRBJ2-7; D gene: TRBD1; clone size: .; V gene: TRBV20-1; CDR3 protein: CSARPGTVQYF; CDR3 DNA: TGCAGTGCCCGTCCCGGGACAGTTCAGTACTTC
J gene: TRBJ1-1; D gene: .; clone size: few; V gene: TRBV20-1; CDR3 protein: CSARPSRRRQAFF; CDR3 DNA: TGCAGTGCTAGACCCTCCCGACGGAGACAAGCTTTCTTT
J gene: TRBJ1-1; D gene: .; clone size: few; V gene: TRBV6-5; CDR3 protein: CASSYRGGTEAFF; CDR3 DNA: TGTGCCAGCAGTTACAGGGGTGGCACTGAAGCTTTCTTT
J gene: TRBJ2-2; D gene: .; clone size: many; V gene: TRBV18; CDR3 protein: CASSPGQEGVTGELFF; CDR3 DNA: TGTGCCAGCTCACCCGGACAGGAGGGCGTCACCGGGGAGCTGTTTTTT
J gene: TRBJ2-7; D gene: TRBD2; clone size: many; V gene: TRBV6-2/TRBV6-3; CDR3 protein: CASSYALGLAGAYEQYF; CDR3 DNA: TGTGCCAGCAGTTACGCCCTGGGGCTAGCGGGAGCCTACGAGCAGTACTTC
J gene: TRBJ2-5; D gene: TRBD1; clone size: .; V gene: TRBV20-1; CDR3 protein: CSNEVFGTGGETQYF; CDR3 DNA: TGCAGTAACGAGGTGTTCGGGACAGGCGGGGAGACCCAGTACTTC
J gene: TRBJ2-5; D gene: .; clone size: many; V gene: TRBV28; CDR3 protein: CASSFRDSVGETQYF; CDR3 DNA: TGTGCCAGCAGTTTCCGAGACAGCGTGGGAGAGACCCAGTACTTC
J gene: TRBJ1-3; D gene: .; clone size: few; V gene: TRBV15; CDR3 protein: CATSRANGGNTIYF; CDR3 DNA: TGTGCCACCAGCAGAGCTAACGGGGGAAACACCATATATTTT
J gene: TRBJ2-1; D gene: .; clone size: few; V gene: TRBV10-3; CDR3 protein: CAISLDSSNEQFF; CDR3 DNA: TGTGCCATCTCACTGGACTCGTCCAATGAGCAGTTCTTC
J gene: TRBJ2-7; D gene: .; clone size: many; V gene: TRBV7-9; CDR3 protein: CASSLSGRREQYF; CDR3 DNA: TGTGCCAGCAGCTTATCGGGGCGGCGGGAGCAGTACTTC
J gene: TRBJ2-2; D gene: .; clone size: many; V gene: TRBV5-5; CDR3 protein: CASSSRPGGSGELFF; CDR3 DNA: TGTGCCAGCAGCTCGCGGCCGGGGGGCTCCGGGGAGCTGTTTTTT
J gene: TRBJ1-1; D gene: .; clone size: many; V gene: TRBV5-1; CDR3 protein: CASSLPTGNTEAFF; CDR3 DNA: TGCGCCAGCAGCTTGCCCACAGGGAACACTGAAGCTTTCTTT
J gene: TRBJ1-2; D gene: .; clone size: many; V gene: TRBV28; CDR3 protein: CASSFPGRPYGYTF; CDR3 DNA: TGTGCCAGCAGTTTTCCAGGGCGGCCTTATGGCTACACCTTC
J gene: TRBJ2-3; D gene: TRBD2; clone size: many; V gene: TRBV29-1; CDR3 protein: CSASGANTDTQYF; CDR3 DNA: TGCAGCGCCAGCGGGGCTAATACAGATACGCAGTATTTT
J gene: TRBJ2-7; D gene: .; clone size: many; V gene: TRBV7-6; CDR3 protein: CASRSDSAGEQYF; CDR3 DNA: TGTGCCAGCAGATCCGACAGTGCGGGGGAGCAGTACTTC
J gene: TRBJ2-1; D gene: .; clone size: .; V gene: TRBV20-1; CDR3 protein: CSARDTAPHNEQFF; CDR3 DNA: TGCAGTGCTAGAGATACAGCACCGCACAATGAGCAGTTCTTC
J gene: TRBJ2-1; D gene: TRBD2; clone size: many; V gene: TRBV20-1; CDR3 protein: CSARRTSGASDEQFF; CDR3 DNA: TGCAGTGCTAGACGAACTAGCGGGGCTTCCGATGAGCAGTTCTTC